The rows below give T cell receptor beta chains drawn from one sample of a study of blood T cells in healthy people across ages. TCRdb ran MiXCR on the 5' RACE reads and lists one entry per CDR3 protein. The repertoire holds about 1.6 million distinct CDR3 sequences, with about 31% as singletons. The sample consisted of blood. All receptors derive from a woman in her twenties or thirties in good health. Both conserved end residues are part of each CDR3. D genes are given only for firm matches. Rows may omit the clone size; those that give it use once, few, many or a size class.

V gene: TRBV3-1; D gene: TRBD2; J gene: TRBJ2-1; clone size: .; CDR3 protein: CASSQGISSGGFYNEQFF; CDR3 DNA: TGTGCCAGCAGCCAAGGAATTAGTAGCGGGGGATTCTACAATGAGCAGTTCTTC
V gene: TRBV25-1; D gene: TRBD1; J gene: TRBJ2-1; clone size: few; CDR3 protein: CASSESNPSEPINQGDEQFF; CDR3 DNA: TGTGCCAGCAGTGAATCAAACCCGTCGGAACCCATAAATCAGGGGGATGAGCAGTTCTTC
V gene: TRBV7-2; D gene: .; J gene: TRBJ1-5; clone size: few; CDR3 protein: CASRKNRGGQPRHF; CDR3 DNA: TGTGCCAGCAGAAAGAATAGGGGTGGTCAGCCCCGGCATTTT
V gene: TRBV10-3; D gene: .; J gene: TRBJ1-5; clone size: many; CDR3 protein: CAISAHGGQDNQPQHF; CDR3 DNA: TGTGCCATCAGTGCCCATGGGGGGCAGGATAATCAGCCCCAGCATTTT
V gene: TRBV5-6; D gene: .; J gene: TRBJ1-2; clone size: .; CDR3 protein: CASSLGRNGHTTGYTF; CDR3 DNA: TGTGCCAGCAGCTTGGGAAGAAATGGACACACGACCGGCTACACCTTC
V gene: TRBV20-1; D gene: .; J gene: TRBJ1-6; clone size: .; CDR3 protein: CSARGGSSSYNSPLHF; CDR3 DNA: TGCAGTGCTAGGGGGGGAAGCAGCTCCTATAATTCACCCCTCCACTTT
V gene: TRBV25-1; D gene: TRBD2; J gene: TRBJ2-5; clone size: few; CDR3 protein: CASSGLATQETQYF; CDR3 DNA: TGTGCCAGCAGTGGACTAGCTACTCAAGAGACCCAGTACTTC
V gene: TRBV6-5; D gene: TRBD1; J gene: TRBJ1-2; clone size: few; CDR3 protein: CASRPQGGGYTF; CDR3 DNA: TGTGCCAGCAGACCCCAGGGGGGTGGCTACACCTTC
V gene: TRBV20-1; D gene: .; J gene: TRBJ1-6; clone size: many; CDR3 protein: CSVRGEGAPLHF; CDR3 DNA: TGCAGTGTGCGGGGGGAAGGCGCACCCCTCCACTTT
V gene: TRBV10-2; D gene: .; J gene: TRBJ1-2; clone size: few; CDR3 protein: CASRETGYGYTF; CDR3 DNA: TGCGCCAGCAGGGAAACAGGATATGGCTACACCTTC
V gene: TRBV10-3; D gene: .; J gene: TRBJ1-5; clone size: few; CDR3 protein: CAISDRRVEGNQPQHF; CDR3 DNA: TGTGCCATCAGTGACCGGCGGGTGGAGGGGAATCAGCCCCAGCATTTT
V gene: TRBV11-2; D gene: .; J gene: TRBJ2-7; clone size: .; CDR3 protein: CASSQGRVGYEQYF; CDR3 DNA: TGTGCCAGCAGCCAAGGCAGGGTCGGGTACGAGCAGTACTTC
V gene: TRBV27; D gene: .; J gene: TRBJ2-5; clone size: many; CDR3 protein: CASSLSYRAETQYF; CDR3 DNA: TGTGCCAGCAGTTTATCGTACAGGGCAGAGACCCAGTACTTC
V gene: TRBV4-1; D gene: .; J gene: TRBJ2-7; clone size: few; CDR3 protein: CASSQSWDGYEQYF; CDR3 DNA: TGCGCCAGCAGCCAGAGCTGGGACGGCTACGAGCAGTACTTC
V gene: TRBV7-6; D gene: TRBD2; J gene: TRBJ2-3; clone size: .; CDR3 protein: CASCKLAGGTTDTQDF; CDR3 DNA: TGTGCCAGCTGTAAACTAGCGGGAGGGACCACAGATACGCAGGATTTT
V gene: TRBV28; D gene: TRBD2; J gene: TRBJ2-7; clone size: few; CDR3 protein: CASMGGMGLSYEQYF; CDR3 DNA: TGTGCCAGCATGGGGGGGATGGGCCTATCCTACGAGCAGTACTTC
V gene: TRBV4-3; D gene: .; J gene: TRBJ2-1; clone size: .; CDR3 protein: CASSQEGARGSEQFF; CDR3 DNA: TGCGCCAGCAGCCAAGAGGGGGCCAGGGGCAGTGAGCAGTTCTTC
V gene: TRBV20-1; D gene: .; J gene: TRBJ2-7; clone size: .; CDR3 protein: CSAGTEDGAYEQYF; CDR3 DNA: TGCAGTGCTGGAACCGAGGACGGTGCCTACGAGCAGTACTTC
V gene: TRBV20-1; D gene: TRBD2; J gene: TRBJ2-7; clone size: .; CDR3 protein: CSARPSSGGARYGQYF; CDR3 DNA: TGCAGTGCCCGCCCCAGCAGCGGGGGGGCCAGGTACGGGCAGTACTTC
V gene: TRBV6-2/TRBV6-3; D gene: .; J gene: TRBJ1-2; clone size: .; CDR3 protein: CASSYVHNSNYGYTF; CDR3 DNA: TGTGCCAGCAGTTACGTACACAATTCTAACTATGGCTACACCTTC
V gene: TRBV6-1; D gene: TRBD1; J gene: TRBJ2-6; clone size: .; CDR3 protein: CASSEALPGGSSGANVLTF; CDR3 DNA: TGTGCCAGCAGTGAAGCGCTTCCAGGGGGAAGCTCTGGGGCCAACGTCCTGACTTTC
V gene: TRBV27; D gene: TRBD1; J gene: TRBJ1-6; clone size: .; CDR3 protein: CASSSGTGSTPLHF; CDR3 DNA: TGTGCCAGCAGTTCCGGGACAGGGTCGACACCCCTCCACTTT
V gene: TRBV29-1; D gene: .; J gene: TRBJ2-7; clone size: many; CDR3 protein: CSVGDGSYEQYF; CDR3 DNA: TGCAGCGTCGGGGACGGCTCCTACGAGCAGTACTTC
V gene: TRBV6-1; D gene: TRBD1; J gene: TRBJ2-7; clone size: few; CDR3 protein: CASSDWTGGGYEQYF; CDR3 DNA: TGTGCCAGCAGTGATTGGACAGGGGGCGGATACGAGCAGTACTTC
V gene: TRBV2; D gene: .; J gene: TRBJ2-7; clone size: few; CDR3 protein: CASSGGAGFRSDEQYF; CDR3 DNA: TGTGCCAGCAGTGGGGGAGCAGGGTTCCGCAGCGACGAGCAGTACTTC
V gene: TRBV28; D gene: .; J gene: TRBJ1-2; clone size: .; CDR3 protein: CASLQGNYGYTF; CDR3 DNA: TGTGCCAGCCTTCAGGGAAACTATGGCTACACCTTC
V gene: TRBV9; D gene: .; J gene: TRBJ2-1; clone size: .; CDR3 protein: CASSASGILHEQFF; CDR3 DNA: TGTGCCAGCAGCGCGTCCGGGATACTCCATGAGCAGTTCTTC
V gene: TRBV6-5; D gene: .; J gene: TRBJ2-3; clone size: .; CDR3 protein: CASRPRDLMMGTQYF; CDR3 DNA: TGTGCCAGCAGGCCCAGGGACTTGATGATGGGGACGCAGTATTTT
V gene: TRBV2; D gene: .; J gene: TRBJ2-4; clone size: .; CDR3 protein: CASSDTPAGERYF; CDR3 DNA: TGTGCCAGCAGCGACACCCCGGCAGGGGAACGGTACTTC
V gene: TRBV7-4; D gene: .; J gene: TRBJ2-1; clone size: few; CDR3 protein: CASSLNSGQYNEQFF; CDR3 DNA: TGTGCCAGCAGCTTAAATAGCGGTCAATACAATGAGCAGTTCTTC
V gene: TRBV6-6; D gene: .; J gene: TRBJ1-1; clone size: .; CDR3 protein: CASSNGPNTEAFF; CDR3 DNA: TGTGCCAGCTCCAATGGCCCGAACACTGAAGCTTTCTTT
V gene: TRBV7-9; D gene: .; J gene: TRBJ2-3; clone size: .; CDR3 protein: CASSSYNRDTQYF; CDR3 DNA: TGTGCCAGCAGCTCTTACAACAGGGATACGCAGTATTTT
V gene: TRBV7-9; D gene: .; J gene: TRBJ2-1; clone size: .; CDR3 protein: CASSLFPSYNEQFF; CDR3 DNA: TGTGCCAGCAGCTTATTTCCGTCCTACAATGAGCAGTTCTTC
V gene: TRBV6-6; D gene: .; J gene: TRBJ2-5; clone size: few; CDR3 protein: CASSYGGRRETQYF; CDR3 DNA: TGTGCCAGCAGTTATGGGGGGCGCAGGGAGACCCAGTACTTC
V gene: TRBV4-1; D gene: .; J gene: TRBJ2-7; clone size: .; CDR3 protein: CASSQEPPGFYEQYF; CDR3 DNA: TGCGCCAGCAGCCAAGAGCCCCCCGGTTTCTACGAGCAGTACTTC
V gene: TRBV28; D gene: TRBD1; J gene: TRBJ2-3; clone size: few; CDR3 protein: CASSLGGGQDTDTQYF; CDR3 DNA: TGTGCCAGCAGTTTAGGTGGGGGACAGGACACAGATACGCAGTATTTT
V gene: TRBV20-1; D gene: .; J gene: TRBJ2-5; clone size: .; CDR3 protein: CSASAQPFQETQYF; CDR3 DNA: TGCAGTGCTAGCGCTCAACCATTCCAAGAGACCCAGTACTTC
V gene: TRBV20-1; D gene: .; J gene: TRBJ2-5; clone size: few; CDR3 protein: CSAVEGTQYF; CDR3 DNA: TGCAGTGCTGTTGAAGGGACCCAGTACTTC
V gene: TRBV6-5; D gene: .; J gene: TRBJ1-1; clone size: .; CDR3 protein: CASSSPGRPLGTEAFF; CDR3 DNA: TGTGCCAGCAGTTCCCCAGGGAGGCCTCTCGGCACTGAAGCTTTCTTT
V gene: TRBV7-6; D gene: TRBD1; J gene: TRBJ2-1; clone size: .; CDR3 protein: CASSLFSGTGSNNEQFF; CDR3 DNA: TGTGCCAGCAGCTTATTTTCCGGGACAGGGAGTAACAATGAGCAGTTCTTC
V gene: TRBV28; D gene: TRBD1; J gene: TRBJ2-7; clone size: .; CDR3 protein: CASSYGTGDEQYF; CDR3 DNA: TGTGCCAGCAGTTATGGGACAGGGGACGAGCAGTACTTC
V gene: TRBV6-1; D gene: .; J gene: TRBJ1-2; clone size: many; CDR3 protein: CASRTGTNYGYTF; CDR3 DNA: TGTGCCAGCAGGACCGGGACAAACTATGGCTACACCTTC
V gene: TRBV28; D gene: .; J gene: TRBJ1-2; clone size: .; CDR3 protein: CASSLPTLGSYGYTF; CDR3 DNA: TGTGCCAGCAGTTTACCGACCTTAGGGAGTTATGGCTACACCTTC
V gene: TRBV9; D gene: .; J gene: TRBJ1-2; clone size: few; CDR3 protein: CASSLPTGYFNYGYTF; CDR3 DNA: TGTGCCAGCAGCCTACCCACAGGGTACTTTAACTATGGCTACACCTTC
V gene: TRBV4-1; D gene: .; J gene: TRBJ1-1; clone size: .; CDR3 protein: CASSQDYGGTNTEAFF; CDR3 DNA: TGCGCCAGCAGCCAAGATTATGGCGGGACAAACACTGAAGCTTTCTTT
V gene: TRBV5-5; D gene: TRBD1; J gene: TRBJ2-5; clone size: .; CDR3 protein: CASSLRAQGQYQETQYF; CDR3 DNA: TGTGCCAGCAGCCTCCGGGCACAGGGGCAATATCAAGAGACCCAGTACTTC
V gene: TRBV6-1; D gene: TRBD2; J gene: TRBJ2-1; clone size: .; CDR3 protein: CASSERGLAGAPYNEQFF; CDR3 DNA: TGTGCCAGCAGTGAAAGAGGACTAGCGGGGGCCCCCTACAATGAGCAGTTCTTC
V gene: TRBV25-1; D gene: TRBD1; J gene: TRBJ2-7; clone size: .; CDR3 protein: CATKTGTGPSYEQYF; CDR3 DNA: TGTGCTACGAAGACCGGGACAGGGCCTTCCTACGAGCAGTACTTC
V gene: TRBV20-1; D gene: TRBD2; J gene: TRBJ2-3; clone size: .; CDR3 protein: CSAHRLAPDTQYF; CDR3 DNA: TGCAGTGCTCATAGACTAGCACCAGATACGCAGTATTTT
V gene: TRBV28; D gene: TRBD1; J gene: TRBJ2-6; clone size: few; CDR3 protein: CASRRTTGTGVFGANVLTF; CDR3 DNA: TGTGCCAGCAGACGAACGACCGGGACAGGGGTTTTTGGGGCCAACGTCCTGACTTTC
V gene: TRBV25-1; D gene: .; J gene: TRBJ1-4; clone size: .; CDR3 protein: CASSGQGFNEKLFF; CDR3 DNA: TGTGCCAGCAGTGGGCAGGGCTTCAATGAAAAACTGTTTTTT
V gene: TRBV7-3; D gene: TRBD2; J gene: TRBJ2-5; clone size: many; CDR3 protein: CASSPQSSGGIWTQYF; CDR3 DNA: TGTGCCAGCAGCCCTCAGTCTAGCGGGGGGATTTGGACCCAGTACTTC
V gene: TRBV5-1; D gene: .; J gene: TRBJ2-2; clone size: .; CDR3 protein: CASSMGQNTGELFF; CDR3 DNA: TGCGCCAGCAGCATGGGACAGAACACCGGGGAGCTGTTTTTT
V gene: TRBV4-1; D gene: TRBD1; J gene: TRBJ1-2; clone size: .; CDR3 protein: CASSQGDHRGPYGYTF; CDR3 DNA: TGCGCCAGCAGCCAAGGTGATCACAGGGGGCCTTATGGCTACACCTTC
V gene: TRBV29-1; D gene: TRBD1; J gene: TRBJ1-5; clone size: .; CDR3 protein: CSVVPGQLVPGNQPQHF; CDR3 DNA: TGCAGCGTTGTACCGGGACAGCTCGTTCCTGGCAATCAGCCCCAGCATTTT
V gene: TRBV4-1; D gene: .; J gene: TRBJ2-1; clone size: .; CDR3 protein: CASSQGLLLAAKGNEQFF; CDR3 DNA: TGCGCCAGCAGCCAAGGCTTATTACTAGCAGCCAAAGGGAATGAGCAGTTCTTC
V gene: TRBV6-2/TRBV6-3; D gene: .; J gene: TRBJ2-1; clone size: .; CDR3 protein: CARSYSTGSYNEQFF; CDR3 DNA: TGTGCCCGCAGTTACTCGACGGGGTCCTACAATGAGCAGTTCTTC